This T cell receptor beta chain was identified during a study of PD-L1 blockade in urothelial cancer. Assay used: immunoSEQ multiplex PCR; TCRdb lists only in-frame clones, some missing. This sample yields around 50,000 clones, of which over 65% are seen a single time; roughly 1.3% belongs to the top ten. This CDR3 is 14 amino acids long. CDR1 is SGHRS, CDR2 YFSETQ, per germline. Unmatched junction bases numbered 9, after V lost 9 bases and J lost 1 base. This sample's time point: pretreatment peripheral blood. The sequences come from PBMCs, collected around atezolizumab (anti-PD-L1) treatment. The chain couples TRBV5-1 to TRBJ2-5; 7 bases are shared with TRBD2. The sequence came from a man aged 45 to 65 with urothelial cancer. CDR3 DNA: TGCGCCACCTCTCCGGGGGGAATCCAAGAGACCCAGTACTTC. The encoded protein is CATSPGGIQETQYF.